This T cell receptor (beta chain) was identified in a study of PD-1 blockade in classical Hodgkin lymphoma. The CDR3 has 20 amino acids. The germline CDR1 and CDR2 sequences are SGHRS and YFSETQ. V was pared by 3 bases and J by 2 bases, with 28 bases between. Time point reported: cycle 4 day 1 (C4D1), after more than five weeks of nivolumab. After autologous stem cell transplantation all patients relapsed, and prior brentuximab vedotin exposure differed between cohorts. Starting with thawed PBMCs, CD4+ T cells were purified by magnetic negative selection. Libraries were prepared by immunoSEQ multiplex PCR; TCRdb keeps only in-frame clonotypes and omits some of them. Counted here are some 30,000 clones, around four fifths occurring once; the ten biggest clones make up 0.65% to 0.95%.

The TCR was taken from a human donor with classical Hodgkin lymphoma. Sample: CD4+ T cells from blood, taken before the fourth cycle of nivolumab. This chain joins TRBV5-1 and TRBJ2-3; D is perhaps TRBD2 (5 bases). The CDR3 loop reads CASSSLPAVLALSVTDTQYF. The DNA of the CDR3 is TGCGCCAGCAGCTCCCTACCGGCCGTCCTAGCACTCTCCGTCACAGATACGCAGTATTTT.